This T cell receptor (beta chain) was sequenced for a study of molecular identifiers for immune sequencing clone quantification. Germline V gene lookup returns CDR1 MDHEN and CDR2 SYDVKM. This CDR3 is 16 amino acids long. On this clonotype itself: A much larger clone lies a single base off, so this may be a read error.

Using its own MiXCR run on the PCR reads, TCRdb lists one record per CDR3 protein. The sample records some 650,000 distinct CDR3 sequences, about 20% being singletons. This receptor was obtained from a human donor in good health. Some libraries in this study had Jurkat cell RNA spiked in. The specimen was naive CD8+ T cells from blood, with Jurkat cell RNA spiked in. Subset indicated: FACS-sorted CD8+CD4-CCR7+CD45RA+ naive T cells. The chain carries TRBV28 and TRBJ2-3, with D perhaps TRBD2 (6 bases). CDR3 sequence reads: CASSLSAGRVTGTQYF. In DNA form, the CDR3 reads TGTGCCAGCAGTTTATCCGCGGGACGCGTCACAGGTACGCAGTATTTT.